The sequence of this T cell receptor (beta chain) was determined in a study of human T cells and chemical hapten exposure. Across the whole study: Chiefly women, the patients showed alopecia areata, totalis or universalis.

Attachment of unique molecular identifiers to individual cDNA molecules was performed in the library. A single record per CDR3 protein comes from TCRdb applying MiXCR to the RACE reads. This sample carries 380,000 or so distinct CDR3 sequences, 4% to 5.5% of them seen once, and the ten largest clones take 2% to 2.5%. This clonotype was observed a few times. Antigen specificity is unknown. Findings of the study overall: Those TCRs sitting above 1 in 1000 frequency stayed the same with DPC sensitization.

Described time point: patch test 1, 2 weeks after DPC sensitization. Treatment defined: therapeutic diphenylcyclopropenone sensitization with weekly scalp DPC. V dropped 5 bases and J dropped 4 bases, with 17 bases sitting between them. The CDR3 totals 15 residues. The V gene's germline CDR1 is MNHEY and CDR2 SVGAGI. J is TRBJ1-2 and V is TRBV6-5; tentatively, D is TRBD1 (6 bases). This sequence was found in a woman aged 50 to 65 with alopecia areata. Some clones in this sample may be carry-over from other donors' samples. Sample: whole blood, taken in connection with sensitization to the hapten diphenylcyclopropenone (DPC). Here the CDR3 reads CASSPKWGLGYGYTF. The CDR3 region has the DNA TGTGCCAGCAGTCCGAAGTGGGGGCTAGGCTATGGCTACACCTTC.